The rows below give T cell receptor beta chains drawn from one sample of a study of T cell responses to AZD1222 COVID-19 vaccine. This table comes from immunoSEQ multiplex PCR, and its TCRdb copy is limited to in-frame clones, with some not included. The data contain about 200,000 clones, about 92% of them singletons. The sequencing here drew on peripheral blood, taken on day 0 of MenACWY control vaccination. The origin of the receptors is an adult in good health. The CDR3 runs from the conserved cysteine through the conserved F or W. A D gene is named only where the DNA matches it firmly. Clone size is stated in some rows and not others, as once, few, many or a class when expanded.

>TRBV6-5|NA|NA|TRBJ2-3
CASSAGDPSTDTQYF
TGTGCCAGCAGCGCAGGAGATCCTAGCACAGATACGCAGTATTTT
>TRBV30|NA|NA|TRBJ1-2
CAWIGVGYTF
TGTGCCTGGATAGGGGTGGGCTACACCTTC
>TRBV7-9|TRBD2|NA|TRBJ2-1
CASSTLAGAYNEQFF
TGTGCCAGCAGCACACTAGCGGGGGCCTACAATGAGCAGTTCTTC
>TRBV6-5|NA|NA|TRBJ1-2
CASSYDTNYGYTF
TGTGCCAGCAGTTACGACACTAACTATGGCTACACCTTC
>TRBV19|NA|NA|TRBJ2-2
CASIGAGATGELFF
TGTGCCAGTATAGGCGCAGGTGCTACCGGGGAGCTGTTTTTT
>TRBV5-1|NA|NA|TRBJ1-2
CASSLLDSGYTF
TGCGCCAGCAGCTTGCTGGACAGTGGCTACACCTTC
>TRBV19|NA|NA|TRBJ1-2
CAIPGDGYTF
TGTGCCATCCCAGGGGATGGCTACACCTTC
>TRBV7-6|NA|NA|TRBJ1-1
CASSLESGGRTEAFF
TGTGCCAGCAGCTTAGAGAGTGGAGGACGTACTGAAGCTTTCTTT
>TRBV6-5|NA|once|TRBJ1-1
CASSRGGSTEAFF
TGTGCCAGCAGTCGAGGGGGTAGCACTGAAGCTTTCTTT
>TRBV3-1/TRBV3-2|NA|once|TRBJ1-1
CASSQPQGLKAFF
TGTGCCAGCAGCCAACCCCAGGGGCTAAAAGCTTTCTTT
>TRBV27|TRBD1|NA|TRBJ2-1
CASSRGQGQYNEQFF
TGTGCCAGCAGCCGAGGACAGGGGCAGTACAATGAGCAGTTCTTC
>TRBV30|NA|NA|TRBJ1-1
CAWRGWAPNTEAFF
TGTGCCTGGAGGGGGTGGGCTCCGAACACTGAAGCTTTCTTT
>TRBV3-1/TRBV3-2|TRBD1|NA|TRBJ2-1
CASSHRDRGLNEQFF
TGTGCCAGCAGCCACCGGGACAGGGGGCTTAATGAGCAGTTCTTC
>TRBV7-9|NA|NA|TRBJ2-2
CASSSGGTNTGELFF
TGTGCCAGCAGCTCCGGCGGCACGAACACCGGGGAGCTGTTTTTT
>TRBV5-6|TRBD1|NA|TRBJ2-7
CASSFLKSRGLDEQYF
TGTGCCAGCAGCTTTCTTAAAAGCAGGGGGCTCGACGAGCAGTACTTC
>TRBV18|NA|NA|TRBJ1-1
CASSPQSGNSEAFF
TGTGCCAGCTCACCCCAAAGTGGCAATTCTGAAGCTTTCTTT
>TRBV4-1|NA|NA|TRBJ1-5
CASSRLIHQPQHF
TGCGCCAGCAGCCGGTTAATCCATCAGCCCCAGCATTTT
>TRBV4-1|TRBD1|NA|TRBJ1-1
CASSQPSGTVNTEAFF
TGCGCCAGCAGCCAACCTTCGGGGACAGTGAACACTGAAGCTTTCTTT
>TRBV6-6|NA|NA|TRBJ2-4
CASSPPGTYNQYF
TGTGCCAGCAGTCCACCGGGGACGTACAATCAGTACTTC
>TRBV11-2|NA|NA|TRBJ1-2
CASSLDRGNGYTF
TGTGCCAGCAGCTTAGATCGGGGGAATGGCTACACCTTC
>TRBV21-1|NA|NA|TRBJ1-1
CASSPSAGTGGEGAFF
TGTGCCAGCAGTCCTTCCGCCGGGACAGGGGGCGAGGGAGCTTTCTTT
>TRBV12-1|NA|NA|TRBJ2-4
CASSPYRGKNIQYF
TGTGCCAGCAGCCCGTACAGGGGGAAAAACATTCAGTACTTC
>TRBV6-5|TRBD2|NA|TRBJ2-5
CASRGTSGGGTQYF
TGTGCCAGCAGGGGGACTAGCGGGGGTGGGACCCAGTACTTC
>TRBV7-6|TRBD2|once|TRBJ2-3
CASSFPYSGGVLGDTQYF
TGTGCCAGCAGCTTCCCCTATAGCGGGGGGGTTCTCGGAGATACGCAGTATTTT
>TRBV11-2|TRBD1|NA|TRBJ1-1
CASSVWQGAPEAFF
TGTGCCAGCAGCGTGTGGCAGGGGGCGCCTGAAGCTTTCTTT
>TRBV3-1/TRBV3-2|TRBD1|NA|TRBJ1-1
CASSPGGAGTEAFF
TGTGCCAGCAGCCCAGGGGGCGCCGGCACTGAAGCTTTCTTT
>TRBV29-1|NA|NA|TRBJ1-1
CSVEGRVGTEAFF
TGCAGCGTTGAAGGTAGGGTTGGGACTGAAGCTTTCTTT
>TRBV7-8|NA|NA|TRBJ2-3
CASSSVASTDTQYF
TGTGCCAGCAGCTCTGTCGCTAGCACAGATACGCAGTATTTT
>TRBV6-1|NA|NA|TRBJ2-3
CASSAYDSSSTDTQYF
TGTGCCAGCAGTGCCTACGACAGCTCTAGCACAGATACGCAGTATTTT
>TRBV18|NA|NA|TRBJ2-7
CASSPRSYEQYF
TGTGCCAGCTCACCCCGCTCCTACGAGCAGTACTTC
>TRBV5-6|NA|NA|TRBJ1-6
CASSLGRGASNSPLHF
TGTGCCAGCAGCTTGGGTCGGGGGGCAAGTAATTCACCCCTCCACTTT
>TRBV6-5|NA|NA|TRBJ2-5
CASRSLPGETQYF
TGTGCCAGCAGAAGCCTACCTGGAGAGACCCAGTACTTC
>TRBV10-3|NA|NA|TRBJ2-5
CAISAGTQETQYF
TGTGCCATCAGTGCCGGGACGCAAGAGACCCAGTACTTC
>TRBV11-2|NA|medium-sized|TRBJ2-3
CASRDPADTQYF
TGTGCCAGCCGGGACCCGGCAGATACGCAGTATTTT
>TRBV9|NA|NA|TRBJ2-3
CASSADYSDTQYF
TGTGCCAGCAGCGCGGACTATTCAGATACGCAGTATTTT
>TRBV7-2|NA|NA|TRBJ1-3
CASSLSGDTIYF
TGTGCCAGCAGCCTCTCGGGGGACACCATATATTTT
>TRBV7-9|TRBD1|NA|TRBJ1-5
CASSPRGGNQPQHF
TGTGCCAGCAGCCCCAGGGGGGGCAATCAGCCCCAGCATTTT
>TRBV30|NA|NA|TRBJ1-1
CAWSDGRPNTEAFF
TGTGCCTGGAGCGACGGACGGCCGAACACTGAAGCTTTCTTT
>TRBV15|NA|NA|TRBJ1-3
CATSSGQLSGNTIYF
TGTGCCACCAGCAGTGGACAGCTCTCTGGAAACACCATATATTTT